These T cell receptor beta chains were read from a single sample in a study of T cells after yellow fever vaccination. TCRdb itself ran the 5' RACE reads through MiXCR, one entry per CDR3 protein. Of 450,000 to 550,000 distinct CDR3 sequences in the sample, roughly 22% were seen once. Source: PBMCs, taken about 21 days after the first yellow fever vaccination. The receptors stem from a man between 18 and 29 years old who received the YFV17D yellow fever vaccine. Both conserved end residues are part of each CDR3. Each record gives: D gene, J gene, clone size, V gene, CDR3 protein, CDR3 DNA. A D gene is named only where the DNA matches it firmly. Rows may omit the clone size; those that give it use once, few, many or a size class.

D gene: TRBD1; J gene: TRBJ1-1; clone size: few; V gene: TRBV20-1; CDR3 protein: CSANGAGQAEAFF; CDR3 DNA: TGCAGTGCTAACGGGGCGGGACAGGCGGAAGCTTTCTTT
D gene: TRBD2; J gene: TRBJ2-7; clone size: -; V gene: TRBV11-2; CDR3 protein: CASSPGLAGEKTSSYEQYF; CDR3 DNA: TGTGCCAGCAGCCCCGGACTAGCGGGGGAGAAAACCTCCTCCTACGAGCAGTACTTC
D gene: TRBD1; J gene: TRBJ1-3; clone size: -; V gene: TRBV12-3/TRBV12-4; CDR3 protein: CASLSRQGTIYF; CDR3 DNA: TGTGCCAGCCTCTCCCGACAGGGCACCATATATTTT
D gene: TRBD1; J gene: TRBJ1-5; clone size: -; V gene: TRBV27; CDR3 protein: CASRDRDNQPQHF; CDR3 DNA: TGTGCCAGCAGGGACAGGGATAATCAGCCCCAGCATTTT
D gene: -; J gene: TRBJ2-2; clone size: -; V gene: TRBV7-3; CDR3 protein: CASSPTPGPNTGELFF; CDR3 DNA: TGTGCCAGCAGCCCTACCCCGGGGCCGAACACCGGGGAGCTGTTTTTT
D gene: TRBD1; J gene: TRBJ2-2; clone size: -; V gene: TRBV12-3/TRBV12-4; CDR3 protein: CASRSGTGFWELFF; CDR3 DNA: TGTGCCAGCAGGTCCGGGACAGGGTTTTGGGAGCTGTTTTTT
D gene: -; J gene: TRBJ1-5; clone size: -; V gene: TRBV6-1; CDR3 protein: CASSDYQGIDQPQHF; CDR3 DNA: TGTGCCAGCAGTGACTACCAGGGGATCGATCAGCCCCAGCATTTT
D gene: -; J gene: TRBJ1-1; clone size: -; V gene: TRBV7-9; CDR3 protein: CASSLARRTEAFF; CDR3 DNA: TGTGCCAGCAGCTTAGCCCGGCGCACTGAAGCTTTCTTT
D gene: TRBD1; J gene: TRBJ2-3; clone size: -; V gene: TRBV4-1; CDR3 protein: CASTHWLTGGSTDTQYF; CDR3 DNA: TGCGCCAGCACCCATTGGCTGACAGGGGGTTCTACAGATACGCAGTATTTT
D gene: -; J gene: TRBJ2-1; clone size: few; V gene: TRBV5-8; CDR3 protein: CASSLDRGGGEQFF; CDR3 DNA: TGTGCCAGCAGCTTGGACAGGGGGGGCGGGGAGCAGTTCTTC
D gene: -; J gene: TRBJ2-7; clone size: few; V gene: TRBV5-8; CDR3 protein: CASSSSTPPDEQYF; CDR3 DNA: TGTGCCAGCAGCTCCAGTACCCCACCGGACGAGCAGTACTTC
D gene: -; J gene: TRBJ1-3; clone size: few; V gene: TRBV4-3; CDR3 protein: CASSQGGVGNTIYF; CDR3 DNA: TGCGCCAGCAGCCAGGGAGGGGTTGGAAACACCATATATTTT
D gene: TRBD2; J gene: TRBJ2-5; clone size: -; V gene: TRBV6-2/TRBV6-3; CDR3 protein: CASRSIAGGPDGTVTQYF; CDR3 DNA: TGTGCCAGCAGGTCAATAGCGGGGGGCCCCGATGGGACCGTGACCCAGTACTTC
D gene: -; J gene: TRBJ1-6; clone size: -; V gene: TRBV7-3; CDR3 protein: CASSLESYNSPLHF; CDR3 DNA: TGTGCCAGCAGCTTAGAGTCCTATAATTCACCCCTCCACTTT
D gene: -; J gene: TRBJ2-7; clone size: -; V gene: TRBV11-2; CDR3 protein: CASKTQGEEQYF; CDR3 DNA: TGTGCCAGCAAAACTCAGGGAGAAGAGCAGTACTTC
D gene: TRBD2; J gene: TRBJ2-7; clone size: few; V gene: TRBV7-2; CDR3 protein: CASSLVSGVDYEQYF; CDR3 DNA: TGTGCCAGCAGCTTGGTTAGCGGGGTTGATTACGAGCAGTACTTC
D gene: -; J gene: TRBJ1-4; clone size: -; V gene: TRBV11-2; CDR3 protein: CASSPFGKKLFF; CDR3 DNA: TGTGCCAGCAGCCCTTTCGGGAAAAAACTGTTTTTT
D gene: TRBD1; J gene: TRBJ1-5; clone size: few; V gene: TRBV20-1; CDR3 protein: CSAVQGSLNQPQHF; CDR3 DNA: TGCAGTGCGGTACAGGGGAGTCTAAATCAGCCCCAGCATTTT
D gene: TRBD1; J gene: TRBJ2-2; clone size: few; V gene: TRBV4-3; CDR3 protein: CASSQDPAGGLAGELFF; CDR3 DNA: TGCGCCAGCAGCCAAGATCCCGCAGGGGGTCTTGCCGGGGAGCTGTTTTTT
D gene: -; J gene: TRBJ2-1; clone size: -; V gene: TRBV7-2; CDR3 protein: CASSLPGQMGFF; CDR3 DNA: TGTGCCAGCAGCTTACCCGGACAGATGGGGTTCTTC
D gene: -; J gene: TRBJ2-1; clone size: -; V gene: TRBV11-3; CDR3 protein: CASSDRYDVKQFF; CDR3 DNA: TGTGCCAGCAGCGACCGTTATGACGTTAAGCAGTTCTTC
D gene: -; J gene: TRBJ2-3; clone size: -; V gene: TRBV27; CDR3 protein: CASSSPPYQGDDPADTQYF; CDR3 DNA: TGTGCCAGCAGTTCCCCACCTTACCAGGGAGATGATCCCGCAGATACGCAGTATTTT
D gene: TRBD2; J gene: TRBJ2-2; clone size: -; V gene: TRBV6-1; CDR3 protein: CASTLGPVAGNTGELFF; CDR3 DNA: TGTGCCAGCACCCTCGGGCCGGTAGCGGGGAACACTGGGGAGCTGTTTTTT
D gene: -; J gene: TRBJ2-2; clone size: few; V gene: TRBV7-2; CDR3 protein: CASELFWGAGELFF; CDR3 DNA: TGTGCCAGCGAGCTTTTTTGGGGTGCCGGGGAGCTGTTTTTT
D gene: -; J gene: TRBJ2-3; clone size: few; V gene: TRBV5-1; CDR3 protein: CASSLLPGPFKDTQYF; CDR3 DNA: TGCGCCAGCAGCTTGCTGCCAGGGCCTTTCAAAGATACGCAGTATTTT
D gene: -; J gene: TRBJ2-7; clone size: -; V gene: TRBV6-5; CDR3 protein: CASSYGGGVGLLEQYF; CDR3 DNA: TGTGCCAGCAGTTACGGTGGGGGTGTTGGCCTTCTTGAGCAGTACTTC
D gene: -; J gene: TRBJ1-4; clone size: -; V gene: TRBV12-3/TRBV12-4; CDR3 protein: CASTPGTVEKLFF; CDR3 DNA: TGTGCCAGCACCCCCGGGACGGTTGAAAAACTGTTTTTT
D gene: TRBD1; J gene: TRBJ2-2; clone size: few; V gene: TRBV6-5; CDR3 protein: CASSYSQGSGELFF; CDR3 DNA: TGTGCCAGCAGTTACTCACAGGGGTCCGGGGAGCTGTTTTTT
D gene: -; J gene: TRBJ1-6; clone size: -; V gene: TRBV6-1; CDR3 protein: CASSALPIYNSPLHF; CDR3 DNA: TGTGCCAGCAGCGCCCTACCTATTTATAATTCACCCCTCCACTTT
D gene: TRBD2; J gene: TRBJ2-1; clone size: few; V gene: TRBV28; CDR3 protein: CASRGLAGNNEQFF; CDR3 DNA: TGTGCCAGCCGGGGACTAGCGGGGAACAATGAGCAGTTCTTC
D gene: -; J gene: TRBJ1-1; clone size: -; V gene: TRBV5-1; CDR3 protein: CASQLFKAAEAFF; CDR3 DNA: TGCGCCAGCCAGTTGTTCAAGGCGGCTGAAGCTTTCTTT
D gene: TRBD2; J gene: TRBJ2-5; clone size: -; V gene: TRBV9; CDR3 protein: CASSVGTTSGGRETQYF; CDR3 DNA: TGTGCCAGCAGCGTAGGGACGACTAGCGGGGGGCGGGAGACCCAGTACTTC
D gene: TRBD2; J gene: TRBJ2-5; clone size: -; V gene: TRBV4-1; CDR3 protein: CASSQPPGTSGGEETQYF; CDR3 DNA: TGCGCCAGCAGCCAACCCCCCGGGACTAGCGGGGGGGAAGAGACCCAGTACTTC
D gene: TRBD2; J gene: TRBJ2-1; clone size: -; V gene: TRBV4-1; CDR3 protein: CASSLEQDRGRLAGGGEQFF; CDR3 DNA: TGCGCCAGCAGCCTCGAACAGGACAGGGGTCGGCTAGCGGGGGGTGGTGAGCAGTTCTTC
D gene: -; J gene: TRBJ1-5; clone size: -; V gene: TRBV19; CDR3 protein: CASSIENQPQHF; CDR3 DNA: TGTGCCAGTAGTATAGAAAATCAGCCCCAGCATTTT
D gene: -; J gene: TRBJ1-1; clone size: few; V gene: TRBV5-1; CDR3 protein: CASSPHPATNTEAFF; CDR3 DNA: TGCGCCAGCAGCCCCCACCCCGCTACGAACACTGAAGCTTTCTTT
D gene: -; J gene: TRBJ2-5; clone size: -; V gene: TRBV9; CDR3 protein: CASSGPLGETQYF; CDR3 DNA: TGTGCCAGCAGCGGGCCATTAGGCGAGACCCAGTACTTC
D gene: -; J gene: TRBJ2-7; clone size: few; V gene: TRBV20-1; CDR3 protein: CSARAPSPLGKQYF; CDR3 DNA: TGCAGTGCTCGGGCCCCTAGCCCCCTTGGAAAGCAGTACTTC
D gene: -; J gene: TRBJ2-4; clone size: few; V gene: TRBV7-9; CDR3 protein: CASSSFLTLSGNIQYF; CDR3 DNA: TGTGCCAGCAGCTCCTTTTTGACCCTATCCGGGAACATTCAGTACTTC
D gene: TRBD2; J gene: TRBJ2-1; clone size: -; V gene: TRBV5-4; CDR3 protein: CASTTSGGANEQFF; CDR3 DNA: TGTGCCAGCACAACTAGCGGGGGGGCAAATGAGCAGTTCTTC
D gene: -; J gene: TRBJ2-4; clone size: -; V gene: TRBV29-1; CDR3 protein: CSVREGFQNIQYF; CDR3 DNA: TGCAGCGTTCGAGAAGGATTCCAAAACATTCAGTACTTC
D gene: -; J gene: TRBJ1-4; clone size: -; V gene: TRBV4-2; CDR3 protein: CASSQGGGTEKLFF; CDR3 DNA: TGTGCCAGCAGCCAGGGGGGTGGAACGGAAAAACTGTTTTTT
D gene: TRBD1; J gene: TRBJ1-5; clone size: -; V gene: TRBV20-1; CDR3 protein: CSAASGQGQPQHF; CDR3 DNA: TGCAGTGCTGCGTCTGGACAGGGACAGCCCCAGCATTTT
D gene: TRBD2; J gene: TRBJ2-2; clone size: -; V gene: TRBV11-2; CDR3 protein: CASSWTSGYTGELFF; CDR3 DNA: TGTGCCAGCAGCTGGACTAGCGGGTACACCGGGGAGCTGTTTTTT
D gene: TRBD1; J gene: TRBJ2-7; clone size: -; V gene: TRBV18; CDR3 protein: CASSPRTGGLSYEQYF; CDR3 DNA: TGTGCCAGCTCACCTCGGACAGGGGGCCTCTCCTACGAGCAGTACTTC
D gene: -; J gene: TRBJ1-2; clone size: few; V gene: TRBV7-3; CDR3 protein: CASSFTQGGGYTF; CDR3 DNA: TGTGCCAGCAGCTTTACACAGGGTGGTGGCTACACCTTC
D gene: TRBD2; J gene: TRBJ2-1; clone size: -; V gene: TRBV3-1; CDR3 protein: CASSQDLAGGKQFF; CDR3 DNA: TGTGCCAGCAGCCAAGATCTCGCGGGGGGGAAACAGTTCTTC
D gene: -; J gene: TRBJ1-4; clone size: -; V gene: TRBV20-1; CDR3 protein: CSAGPRGREKLFF; CDR3 DNA: TGCAGTGCAGGACCGCGAGGACGGGAAAAACTGTTTTTT
D gene: -; J gene: TRBJ1-2; clone size: -; V gene: TRBV7-9; CDR3 protein: CASSSLPPSYGYTF; CDR3 DNA: TGTGCCAGCAGCTCCCTGCCCCCTTCCTATGGCTACACCTTC
D gene: TRBD2; J gene: TRBJ2-1; clone size: -; V gene: TRBV11-2; CDR3 protein: CASSLVRGSRFNEQFF; CDR3 DNA: TGTGCCAGCAGCTTAGTGCGGGGGAGTAGGTTCAATGAGCAGTTCTTC
D gene: TRBD2; J gene: TRBJ2-5; clone size: few; V gene: TRBV11-2; CDR3 protein: CASSLVGRTSSGGAETQYF; CDR3 DNA: TGTGCCAGCAGCTTGGTGGGGCGAACTTCTAGCGGGGGGGCAGAGACCCAGTACTTC
D gene: -; J gene: TRBJ1-1; clone size: -; V gene: TRBV7-9; CDR3 protein: CASSLGSGDTEAFF; CDR3 DNA: TGTGCCAGCAGCCTGGGATCTGGGGACACTGAAGCTTTCTTT
D gene: -; J gene: TRBJ2-3; clone size: few; V gene: TRBV9; CDR3 protein: CASSVVWTDTQYF; CDR3 DNA: TGTGCCAGCAGCGTAGTATGGACAGATACGCAGTATTTT
D gene: -; J gene: TRBJ1-1; clone size: few; V gene: TRBV20-1; CDR3 protein: CSASGIMNTEAFF; CDR3 DNA: TGCAGTGCTAGCGGAATCATGAACACTGAAGCTTTCTTT